This is a list of T cell receptor beta chains from one sample in a study of shared clonotypes between healthy human individuals. Libraries were prepared by immunoSEQ multiplex PCR; TCRdb keeps only in-frame clonotypes and omits some of them. The data contain some 740,000 clones, about 92% of them singletons. The sequencing sample was made of naive CD8+ T cells sorted from blood. The origin of the receptors is a young man in good health. The CDR3 runs from the conserved cysteine through the conserved F or W. The D gene is left open where the match is weak. Clone size is stated in some rows and not others, as once, few, many or a class when expanded.

CALGQGAGELFF	TGTGCCCTCGGACAGGGTGCCGGGGAGCTGTTTTTT	TRBV10-3	TRBJ2-2	TRBD1	NA	12
CASSFLQGVTGYTF	TGTGCCAGCAGTTTTCTGCAGGGAGTTACTGGCTACACCTTC	TRBV28	TRBJ1-2	NA	NA	14
CASNPWPSATRTYEQYF	TGTGCCAGCAACCCCTGGCCTAGCGCCACTCGGACCTACGAGCAGTACTTC	TRBV7-2	TRBJ2-7	NA	few	17
CASRMGANEQFF	TGTGCCAGTAGGATGGGGGCAAATGAGCAGTTCTTC	TRBV19	TRBJ2-1	NA	NA	12
CASSLWGGQPQHF	TGTGCCAGCAGTTTATGGGGGGGTCAGCCCCAGCATTTT	TRBV27	TRBJ1-5	NA	NA	13
CASSLAGSAYEQYF	TGTGCCAGCAGCTTAGCCGGGAGTGCCTACGAGCAGTACTTC	TRBV7-3	TRBJ2-7	NA	once	14
CASSLRLGNEQFF	TGTGCTAGCAGCTTACGACTGGGAAATGAGCAGTTCTTC	TRBV7-7	TRBJ2-1	NA	NA	13
CASSQDWKAYEQYF	TGTGCCAGTAGTCAGGACTGGAAAGCCTACGAGCAGTACTTC	TRBV19	TRBJ2-7	NA	NA	14
CASSPRDRETDTQYF	TGTGCCAGCAGCCCCCGGGACAGGGAGACAGATACGCAGTATTTT	TRBV5-4	TRBJ2-3	TRBD1	once	15
CASSLIESGRFTGELFF	TGTGCCAGCAGCTTAATAGAAAGCGGGAGGTTCACCGGGGAGCTGTTTTTT	TRBV7-3	TRBJ2-2	TRBD2	once	17
CASSTGQGENYLRTDTQYF	TGTGCCAGCAGCACCGGACAGGGAGAAAATTACCTACGCACAGATACGCAGTATTTT	TRBV5-5	TRBJ2-3	TRBD1	NA	19
CATGQLGTGSQPQHF	TGTGCCACCGGCCAACTCGGGACAGGCAGCCAGCCCCAGCATTTT	TRBV15	TRBJ1-5	TRBD1	NA	15